The sample holds a few counts of the clone carrying this T cell receptor (beta chain). Its antigen is as yet unknown. This sample stems from a study of post-analysis software for immune sequencing data. Study background: The disease courses covered relapsing-remitting, secondary progressive and progressive-relapsing multiple sclerosis. The study's findings and limits: TRBV segments more frequent in patients than in controls numbered a few and included TRBV5-6, TRBV5-1 and TRBV20-1.

Unique molecular identifiers were carried by the TCR beta cDNA libraries. TCRdb redid the calling of the PCR reads with MiXCR, one entry per CDR3 protein. The sample gives 750,000 to 900,000 distinct CDR3 sequences, 46% of which show up once; 4% to 5% is in the top ten. Trimming at V came to 0 bases and at J to 6 bases, leaving 10 bases not matched to a gene. The CDR3 sequence is 16 residues long. Germline values: CDR1 DFQATT, CDR2 SNEGSKA (reference sequence). The TCR sequence derives from a girl aged 10-17 years with multiple sclerosis. The J gene is TRBJ2-3, the V gene TRBV20-1, with 9 positions matching TRBD2. The sequenced sample was blood. DNA for the CDR3: TGCAGTGCTAGAGATCGCCGGCGGGAGGGTACCGATACGCAGTATTTT. Translated, it gives CSARDRRREGTDTQYF.